This passage covers 27 T cell receptor beta chains from one sample sequenced in a study of shared clonotypes between healthy human individuals. Assay: immunoSEQ multiplex PCR; the TCRdb copy retains only in-frame clones and omits some. The repertoire holds around 500,000 clones, with 81% as singletons. The sample comprised PBMCs. All receptors derive from a woman aged 40 to 50 in good health. Some clones in this sample may be carry-over from other donors' samples.

The V and J genes are TRBV6-6 and TRBJ2-3; tentatively, D is TRBD2 (5 bases). Looked up from germline, CDR1 is MNHNY and CDR2 is SVGAGI (reference sequence). V lost 5 bases, J lost 1 base, and 7 bases lay in between. This CDR3 has 13 residues. The CDR3 coding sequence is TGTGCCAGCAGTGCGGGCGGCACAGATACGCAGTATTTT. Translating it yields CASSAGGTDTQYF.

The chain carries TRBV21-1 and TRBJ2-5; TRBD2 reflects the table's D call only, with no check against the DNA. TRBV21-1 is designated a pseudogene. The CDR3 loop spans 15 amino acids. The CDR3 nucleotides are TGTGCCAGCAGCAAATCGGGCGGGATACAAGAGACCCAGTACTTC. Its protein is CASSKSGGIQETQYF.

V gene TRBV18 combines with J gene TRBJ1-2; 8 bases are a match to TRBD1. This CDR3 is 16 amino acids long. The V gene end was trimmed by 0 bases and the J gene end by 4 bases; junction bases not matched to a gene: 7. Germline V lookup: CDR1 KGHSH, CDR2 LQKENI. CDR3 coding DNA: TGTGCCAGCTCACCACCAACGTCAGGGGGCGGCTATGGCTACACCTTC. Translation: CASSPPTSGGGYGYTF.

With respect to this clone: A far more abundant clone sits one base away, making this likely a read error. DNA for the CDR3: TGTGCCAGAAGCGGGACAGGGGCAAAAAATCGGCCCCAGCATTTT. It codes for CARSGTGAKNRPQHF. The chain combines TRBV5-3 with TRBJ1-5; 10 bases align to TRBD1. TRBV5-3 is classed as an ORF, of uncertain function. The CDR3 length is 15 residues.

Concerning this clone: A single base separates this from a much larger clone, so it may be a read error. The J gene is TRBJ2-7, the V gene TRBV30; D possibly corresponds to TRBD1 (5 bases). Germline values: CDR1 GTSNPN, CDR2 SVGIG (reference sequence). The CDR3 extends over 13 amino acids. Trimming removed 2 bases at V and 6 bases at J, with 14 bases between. The CDR3 protein is CAWSLDMSCEQYF. In DNA form, the CDR3 reads TGTGCCTGGAGTCTGGACATGAGCTGCGAGCAGTACTTC.

Details on this clone: In the same sample, other DNA sequences code for this CDR3. The V and J genes are TRBV11-3 and TRBJ2-3; D gene unclear. The V gene lost 2 bases and the J gene lost 1 base, with 4 bases spanning the gap. CDR1 is SGHNT, CDR2 YENEEA, per germline. CDR3 length: 13 amino acids. CDR3 sequence: CASSLSRTDTQYF. CDR3 bases: TGTGCCAGCAGCTTATCCCGCACAGATACGCAGTATTTT. Complete variable domain (other parts from reference TRBV11-3 and TRBJ2-3): EAGVVQSPRYKIIEKKQPVAFWCNPISGHNTLYWYLQNLGQGPELLIRYENEEAVDDSQLPKDRFSAERLKGVDSTLKIQPAELGDSAVYLCASSLSRTDTQYFGPGTRLTVL.

This chain links TRBV25-1 with TRBJ1-2, with D possibly TRBD1 on 6 matching bases. V was pared by 6 bases and J by 4 bases, with 12 bases between. CDR1 is MGHDK, CDR2 SYGVNS, per germline. The CDR3 covers 13 residues. This chain's CDR3 is CASSVTGSYGYTF. In DNA, the CDR3 is TGTGCCAGCAGCGTTACAGGGTCCTATGGCTACACCTTC.

As regards this clone: The likely explanation is a read error, given a far larger clone one base away. The rearrangement joins TRBV30 to TRBJ2-7; D uncertain. The CDR3 has 15 residues. Germline CDR1 is GTSNPN and CDR2 is SVGIG (reference sequence). V lost 1 base to trimming and J lost 2 bases, with 15 bases between them. The CDR3 coding sequence is TGTGCCTGGAGTGGTCAGGCGGTAGTTGCCTACGAGCAGTACTTC. Protein product: CAWSGQAVVAYEQYF.

This clone showed up just a few times. The likely explanation is a read error, given a far larger clone one base away. This rearrangement joins TRBV5-1 to TRBJ1-2; 12 nucleotides match TRBD1. This CDR3 contains 17 residues. CDR1 and CDR2 (germline): SGHRS, YFSETQ. The CDR3 spells CAGSLEGTGGTSYGYTF. In DNA, the CDR3 is TGCGCCGGCAGCTTGGAGGGGACAGGGGGCACATCATATGGCTACACCTTC.

The chain joins TRBV9 to TRBJ2-5; possibly TRBD2 for D (5 bases). The V gene lost 3 bases and the J gene lost 1 base, with 10 bases spanning the gap. The CDR3 runs 14 residues. In germline, CDR1 is SGDLS, CDR2 YYNGEE. CDR3: CASSAGVAQETQYF. CDR3 DNA: TGTGCCAGCAGCGCCGGGGTAGCCCAAGAGACCCAGTACTTC.

This clone turned up a few times. The J gene is TRBJ2-2, the V gene TRBV29-1; tentatively, D is TRBD2 (6 bases). Trimming removed 4 bases at V and 0 bases at J, with 9 bases between. The CDR3 sequence is 14 residues long. Germline CDR1 and CDR2: SQVTM and ANQGSEA. The CDR3 region is CSVGRDPNTGELFF. The CDR3 coding sequence is TGCAGCGTTGGGCGGGACCCGAACACCGGGGAGCTGTTTTTT.

The chain links TRBV5-1 to TRBJ1-5; the D is unclear. This CDR3 region has 13 residues. CDR1 is SGHRS, CDR2 YFSETQ, per germline. Trimming pared 0 bases from V and 5 bases from J, leaving 6 bases between. CDR3 nucleotide sequence: TGCGCCAGCAGCTTGGGGGGTGATCAGCCCCAGCATTTT. It codes for CASSLGGDQPQHF.

The chain carries TRBV11-1 and TRBJ2-2; D is perhaps TRBD2 (6 bases). The germline V gene encodes CDR1 SGHAT and CDR2 FQDESV (reference sequence). With 5 bases removed from V and 2 bases from J, the gap between germline ends came to 12 bases. The CDR3 spans 15 residues. CDR3 region: CASSVRDFNTGELFF. CDR3 nucleotide sequence: TGTGCCAGCAGCGTCCGGGACTTTAACACCGGGGAGCTGTTTTTT.

The rearrangement uses TRBV7-3 and TRBJ1-3, with no clear D. V was clipped by 2 bases and J by 0 bases, with 8 bases between them. The CDR3 has 15 amino acids. The V gene's germline CDR1 is SGHTA and CDR2 FQGTGA. CDR3 nucleotides: TGTGCCAGCAGCTTAGCCGGGAGCTCTGGAAACACCATATATTTT. Residues: CASSLAGSSGNTIYF.

Note on this clone: This likely stems from a read error, as it lies one base from a far larger clone. The rearrangement links TRBV2 to TRBJ1-5; tentatively, D is TRBD1 (6 bases). This CDR3 has 12 amino acids. Trimming shortened V by 6 bases and J by 11 bases, and 14 bases separated the two germline ends. Per the germline V gene, CDR1 is SNHLY and CDR2 is FYNNEI. The CDR3, as DNA: TGTGCCAGCAGCCCAGGGGCGGAGACCCAGCATTTT. This codes for CASSPGAETQHF.

The J gene is TRBJ1-5, the V gene TRBV4-1, with a weak D call TRBD1 (5 bases). CDR1 MGHRA and CDR2 YSYEKL come from the germline V gene. V was clipped by 6 bases and J by 0 bases, with 18 bases between them. CDR3 length equals 17 residues. CDR3 coding DNA: TGCGCCAGCAGTCCCTCTTCAGGGCTTTATAGCAATCAGCCCCAGCATTTT. It yields the protein CASSPSSGLYSNQPQHF.

This clone has a single count. Only one base separates this from a far larger clonotype, so it likely reflects a read error. The conserved final phenylalanine or tryptophan is absent from the CDR3, which likely points to a read error. The chain uses TRBV4-1 and TRBJ2-7; 7 bases fit TRBD1. The V segment lost 0 bases and the J segment 6 bases; nucleotides outside the gene matches: 14. Germline-derived CDR1 and CDR2 are MGHRA and YSYEKL. This CDR3 spans 17 amino acids. CDR3 nucleotide sequence: TGCGCCAGCAGCCAAGATCCCCTGACAGGGAAATCGTCCGAGCAGTACCTC. This sequence encodes CASSQDPLTGKSSEQYL.

The V call is TRBV11-2, the J call TRBJ2-1; TRBD2 matches 11 bases. J was trimmed by 6 bases and V by 1 base; bases with no gene match: 5. There are 16 residues in the CDR3. The germline gives CDR1 SGHAT, CDR2 FQNNGV. CDR3 amino acids: CASSLVHSGRVNEQFF. Written as DNA, the CDR3 is TGTGCCAGCAGCTTAGTGCATAGCGGGAGGGTCAATGAGCAGTTCTTC.

The V call is TRBV7-2, the J call TRBJ2-5, with D maybe TRBD2 (5 bases). The CDR3 totals 17 residues. CDR1 is SGHTA, CDR2 FQGNSA, per germline. V was shortened by 5 bases and J by 3 bases, with 22 bases between the two germline ends. The CDR3 bases are TGTGCCAGCAGCACCCGATCGACACCGCGAGGGAAAGAGACCCAGTACTTC. Its translation: CASSTRSTPRGKETQYF. The variable domain in full, completed from reference TRBV7-2 and TRBJ2-5, reads GAGVSQSPSNKVTEKGKDVELRCDPISGHTALYWYRQSLGQGLEFLIYFQGNSAPDKSGLPSDRFSAERTGGSVSTLTIQRTQQEDSAVYLCASSTRSTPRGKETQYFGPGTRLLVL.

The genes are TRBV28 and TRBJ1-4; no clear D gene. The V gene's germline CDR1 is MDHEN and CDR2 SYDVKM. CDR3 length: 16 amino acids. The V and J ends lost 5 bases and 8 bases respectively, with 21 bases between them. CDR3 loop: CASSPAGGEQREKLFF. The CDR3 DNA reads TGTGCCAGCAGTCCCGCCGGCGGGGAGCAGCGCGAAAAACTGTTTTTT.

This clone was seen a few times. This sequence is one base from a far larger clone and is likely a read error. The same CDR3 also results from other DNA sequences found in this sample. The chain links TRBV7-8 to TRBJ2-7; D gene uncertain. Germline loops: CDR1 SGHVS, CDR2 FQNEAQ. The CDR3 contains 15 residues. The CDR3 here is CASSFLRYSPYKQYF. The DNA for the CDR3 is TGTGCCAGCAGTTTCCTCCGCTACTCACCCTACAAGCAGTACTTC.

This clone was seen many times. The sample carries other DNA sequences with the same CDR3. The V call is TRBV9, the J call TRBJ2-6; 9 nucleotides agree with TRBD1. The ends lost 3 bases at V and 2 bases at J; junction bases unmatched: 9. The CDR3 extends over 18 amino acids. The V gene's germline CDR1 is SGDLS and CDR2 YYNGEE. Written as DNA, the CDR3 is TGTGCCAGCAGCGCCCGGGACAGGGTCGTAACTGGGGCCAACGTCCTGACTTTC. Translated: CASSARDRVVTGANVLTF.

The chain recombines TRBV19 with TRBJ1-4; unclear D gene. CDR1 is LNHDA and CDR2 is SQIVND in the germline V gene (reference sequence). The CDR3 is 14 residues long. The ends were cut back, 4 bases at V and 5 bases at J, with 11 bases in the middle. The CDR3 DNA reads as TGTGCCAGTAGTAGGGGTGGAAACAATGAAAAACTGTTTTTT. Protein: CASSRGGNNEKLFF. The whole variable domain, remainder taken from reference TRBV19 and TRBJ1-4, is DGGITQSPKYLFRKEGQNVTLSCEQNLNHDAMYWYRQDPGQGLRLIYYSQIVNDFQKGDIAEGYSVSREKKESFPLTVTSAQKNPTAFYLCASSRGGNNEKLFFGSGTQLSVL.

The chain carries TRBV2 and TRBJ1-1, with 7 bases matching TRBD1. Germline trimming cut 7 bases from V and 5 bases from J; bases unmatched to any gene: 10. The CDR3 spans 14 residues. In germline, CDR1 is SNHLY, CDR2 FYNNEI. This CDR3 reads CASKVRGFGTEAFF. CDR3 sequence (DNA): TGTGCCAGCAAGGTCAGGGGGTTTGGTACTGAAGCTTTCTTT.

The chain recombines TRBV5-4 with TRBJ2-7; 7 nucleotides match TRBD2. Germline V gene sequence: CDR1 SGHNT, CDR2 YYREEE (reference sequence). The CDR3 covers 15 residues. Trimming at V came to 2 bases and at J to 3 bases, leaving 8 bases not matched to a gene. CDR3 sequence (DNA): TGTGCCAGCAGCTTCGAAGGCGGGAGTTTCTACGAGCAGTACTTC. Amino acid sequence: CASSFEGGSFYEQYF.

V usage is TRBV5-4 and J usage is TRBJ1-1; 7 bases line up with TRBD1. The germline CDR1 and CDR2 sequences are SGHNT and YYREEE (reference sequence). The CDR3 has 15 amino acids. The V and J ends lost 4 bases and 3 bases, in that order; junction bases with no gene match: 9. Written as DNA, the CDR3 is TGTGCCAGCAGCCCCGCCCCGGGACAGCACACTGAAGCTTTCTTT. This encodes CASSPAPGQHTEAFF.

The V call is TRBV6-5, the J call TRBJ1-3; the D gene is possibly TRBD1 (5 bases). The V end lost 8 bases, the J end lost 0 bases, and 14 bases lay between the germline ends. Germline V gives CDR1 MNHEY, CDR2 SVGAGI. CDR3 length equals 15 residues. The CDR3 DNA sequence: TGTGCCAGCGCCGAGGACACCAACTCTGGAAACACCATATATTTT. Amino acid sequence: CASAEDTNSGNTIYF.